This T cell receptor (beta chain) was recovered during a study of pediatric ulcerative colitis. Study-wide results and caveats: Substantially fewer templates came from a couple of patients' blood samples. Compared with controls, ulcerative colitis showed greater blood-rectum clone sharing.

Each sample received Survey-level depth of up to 500,000 reads. Only in-frame clones appear in the TCRdb table, and some are missing; sequencing was by immunoSEQ multiplex PCR. In the table there are 55,000 to 70,000 clones, around 86% of which are singletons. Trimming took 5 bases from V and 1 from J; bases not matched to a gene: 4. The CDR3 covers 15 residues. CDR1 is SGDLS and CDR2 is YYNGEE in the germline V gene. About this clone: The antigen is unknown.

This receptor was identified in a boy younger than 18 who was a control in a study of pediatric ulcerative colitis. This sequence joins TRBV9 and TRBJ2-2, with 8 bases identical to TRBD2. Source material: blood. The CDR3 DNA is TGTGCCAGCAGGGAAGCGGGGGAGAACACCGGGGAGCTGTTTTTT. Translating gives CASREAGENTGELFF.